This T cell receptor (beta chain) stems from a study of T cells after yellow fever vaccination. Study at large: Low-cell-number fractions underwent preparation using SMART-Seq v4 Ultra Low Input. Study results and limitations: In post-booster samples, most primary-vaccination clones reappeared (96% CD4, roughly 90% CD8).

The TCR cDNA carried a universal primer site and UMIs from 5'RACE template switching. From the 5' RACE reads, TCRdb called clonotypes with MiXCR, one entry per CDR3 protein. Of 450,000 to 650,000 distinct CDR3 sequences in the sample, about 13% are singletons; the top ten hold over 12%. The germline V gene encodes CDR1 SGHRS and CDR2 YFSETQ. The CDR3 runs to 17 residues. V lost 2 bases and J 3 bases, leaving 19 bases between the germline ends. The sample holds a few counts of this clonotype. Antigen unknown. The sequenced sample was PBMCs, obtained on the day of the yellow fever booster vaccination. The gene calls are TRBV5-1 and TRBJ2-3; possibly TRBD1 for D (6 bases). The sequence derives from a young man who received the YFV17D yellow fever vaccine. As DNA, the CDR3 is TGCGCCAGCAGCTTCGGTCAGACAGGCTACAGGACAGATACGCAGTATTTT. Amino acid sequence: CASSFGQTGYRTDTQYF.